The rows below give T cell receptor beta chains drawn from one sample of a study of T cells in Graves' hyperthyroidism and ophthalmopathy. TCRdb recomputed calls from the multiplex PCR reads with MiXCR, one row per CDR3 protein. The sample shows 380,000 or so distinct CDR3 sequences, approximately 13% of them seen only once. The sequenced sample was blood. Source of these receptors: a man aged 30 to 39 with Graves' hyperthyroidism that later progressed to Graves' ophthalmopathy. Both conserved end residues are part of each CDR3. A D gene is named only where the DNA matches it firmly. Some rows have no size entry. The others give once, few or many, or a class for an expanded clone.

d_gene	v_gene	abundance	j_gene	CDR3nt	CDR3aa
-	TRBV28	-	TRBJ1-5	TGTGCCAGCAGTTTTGTAGAGAGCAATCAGCCCCAGCATTTT	CASSFVESNQPQHF
-	TRBV11-3	many	TRBJ2-3	TGTGCCAGCAGCTTCCCGCCGGGTCAGGACCCCACAGATACGCAGTATTTT	CASSFPPGQDPTDTQYF
-	TRBV5-1	-	TRBJ2-1	TGCGCCAGCAGCCAAAGGGGAGGCAATGAGCAGTTCTTC	CASSQRGGNEQFF
-	TRBV4-1	-	TRBJ1-6	TGCGCCAGCAGCCAAGCCGATAGCTATAATTCACCCCTCCACTTT	CASSQADSYNSPLHF
-	TRBV19	once	TRBJ1-6	TGTGCCAGTGGCCGGGACAAGAATTCACCCCTCCACTTT	CASGRDKNSPLHF
-	TRBV6-1	-	TRBJ2-3	TGTGCCAGCAGTGACAGAAGGGGAGATACGCAGTATTTT	CASSDRRGDTQYF
TRBD2	TRBV20-1	many	TRBJ2-1	TGCAGTGCCGAAGGGGAGGGAAATGAGCAGTTCTTC	CSAEGEGNEQFF
-	TRBV27	many	TRBJ2-1	TGTGCCAGCAGTTTATCCGGGGACAATGAGCAGTTCTTC	CASSLSGDNEQFF
-	TRBV5-1	many	TRBJ1-1	TGCGCCAGCAGCTTGAATGGATTCACTGAAGCTTTCTTT	CASSLNGFTEAFF
-	TRBV6-1	-	TRBJ2-3	TGTGCCAGCAGTGAGTCAGTTGGCACAGATACGCAGTATTTT	CASSESVGTDTQYF
-	TRBV5-1	-	TRBJ1-4	TGCGCCAGCAGTATAGGGACTAATGAAAAACTGTTTTTT	CASSIGTNEKLFF
-	TRBV30	many	TRBJ2-5	TGTGCCTGGAGCCCCCAGGAGACCCAGTACTTC	CAWSPQETQYF
TRBD2	TRBV5-1	-	TRBJ2-1	TGCGCCAGCAGTTCGCGGGGGGGCCGATTGGCCAATGAGCAGTTCTTC	CASSSRGGRLANEQFF
-	TRBV5-6	few	TRBJ2-3	TGTGCCAGCAGCTTTGGGGTTACAGATACGCAGTATTTT	CASSFGVTDTQYF
-	TRBV19	-	TRBJ1-5	TGTGCCAGTAGTATGGCGGGGGGCGTTCAGCCCCAGCATTTT	CASSMAGGVQPQHF
TRBD1	TRBV20-1	few	TRBJ1-5	TGCAGTGCCGAGGGGGGTAACAGGGGTGGGCAGCCCCAGCATTTT	CSAEGGNRGGQPQHF
-	TRBV12-3/TRBV12-4	many	TRBJ2-2	TGTGCCAGCAGTTTCCTGACCGGGGAGCTGTTTTTT	CASSFLTGELFF
TRBD2	TRBV7-9	-	TRBJ2-3	TGTGCCAGCAGCACCATCCCTAGCGGGGGGGGAGATACGCAGTATTTT	CASSTIPSGGGDTQYF
-	TRBV12-3/TRBV12-4	many	TRBJ2-5	TGTGCCAGCAGTTTAACTGGGGGGAGACAAGAGACCCAGTACTTC	CASSLTGGRQETQYF
-	TRBV4-1	-	TRBJ2-7	TGCGCCAGCAGCCAGATCGCGACTGAGGGGCAGTACTTC	CASSQIATEGQYF
-	TRBV11-2	many	TRBJ1-1	TGTGCCAGCAGCTTTAATGCAGGGAACACTGAAGCTTTCTTT	CASSFNAGNTEAFF
-	TRBV12-3/TRBV12-4	many	TRBJ2-3	TGTGCCAGCAGTTTAGGGCTAGCAGGGAGAGGGACGCAGTATTTT	CASSLGLAGRGTQYF
TRBD2	TRBV28	many	TRBJ2-5	TGTGCCAGCAGTTTAGAGCTAGCGGGGGTTGGGGAGACCCAGTACTTC	CASSLELAGVGETQYF
-	TRBV12-3/TRBV12-4	many	TRBJ1-6	TGTGCCAGCAGTGTAATAGGACCTGGTTCACCCCTCCACTTT	CASSVIGPGSPLHF
-	TRBV4-1	few	TRBJ1-2	TGCGCCAGCAGCCAAGATCGGGCAGGGTACGGCTACACCTTC	CASSQDRAGYGYTF
TRBD1	TRBV5-1	many	TRBJ2-7	TGCGCCAGCAGCCGAGGACAGGGTACTTTCAACGAGCAGTACTTC	CASSRGQGTFNEQYF
-	TRBV4-1	few	TRBJ2-3	TGCGCCAGCAGCCAGGGGAGGGGGGCCAGCACAGATACGCAGTATTTT	CASSQGRGASTDTQYF
TRBD1	TRBV7-9	many	TRBJ1-2	TGTGCCAGCAGCTTAGGGGGGGCCAGGGGGCGCTATGGCTACACCTTC	CASSLGGARGRYGYTF
-	TRBV11-3	-	TRBJ1-6	TGTGCCAGCAGCTTAGATCAAGCAGGAAGCTCCTATAATTCACCCCTCCACTTT	CASSLDQAGSSYNSPLHF
TRBD1	TRBV11-2	-	TRBJ2-1	TGTGCCAGCAGCTGGACAGGACCGAATGAGCAGTTCTTC	CASSWTGPNEQFF
-	TRBV11-3	many	TRBJ1-3	TGTGCCAGCAGCTTAGGAGGGAGTACTGGAAACACCATATATTTT	CASSLGGSTGNTIYF
-	TRBV2	-	TRBJ1-6	TGTGCCGGCAGTGAAGCCAGGGACCGGTATTCACCCCTCCACTTT	CAGSEARDRYSPLHF
TRBD1	TRBV11-3	many	TRBJ2-5	TGTGCCAGCAGCTCTCGAGGACAGGTGGAGACCCAGTACTTC	CASSSRGQVETQYF
-	TRBV2	many	TRBJ2-7	TGTGCCAGCTGGACCCGGGACCGGGAGGAGCAGTACTTC	CASWTRDREEQYF
-	TRBV29-1	-	TRBJ2-1	TGCAGCTCAGGACAGCCTGGCTCCTACAATGAGCAGTTCTTC	CSSGQPGSYNEQFF
TRBD1	TRBV12-3/TRBV12-4	many	TRBJ1-5	TGTGCCAGCAGTTTAACCGGGACAGAGGGCAATCAGCCCCAGCATTTT	CASSLTGTEGNQPQHF
TRBD1	TRBV20-1	few	TRBJ1-3	TGCAATGCAGAGGACAGGGCGAAGATAAGCTCTGGAAACACCATATATTTT	CNAEDRAKISSGNTIYF
TRBD1	TRBV5-1	many	TRBJ2-7	TGCGCCAGCAGCTGGGGGACAGGGGACGAGCAGTACTTC	CASSWGTGDEQYF
TRBD1	TRBV3-1	many	TRBJ1-2	TGTGCCAGCAGCCCGGACAGGGCGGATGGCTACACCTTC	CASSPDRADGYTF
-	TRBV7-6	-	TRBJ1-2	TGTGCCAGCGGGACTGGCTATGGCTACACCTTC	CASGTGYGYTF
-	TRBV24-1	many	TRBJ2-3	TGTGCCACCAGTGACCCAGGGAAAGATACGCAGTATTTT	CATSDPGKDTQYF
-	TRBV18	many	TRBJ2-3	TGTGCCAGCTCACCTTTGGGGGCCAGTACAGATACGCAGTATTTT	CASSPLGASTDTQYF
TRBD2	TRBV6-1	many	TRBJ2-3	TGTGCCAGCTCAGGGGCTAGCGGGGATACGCAGTATTTT	CASSGASGDTQYF
-	TRBV18	few	TRBJ2-4	TGTGCCAGCCGCGCCCAGGGTGGGCTAGCCAAAAACATTCAGTACTTC	CASRAQGGLAKNIQYF
TRBD2	TRBV7-8	many	TRBJ2-7	TGTGCCAGCAGCCGGGAGGCGGGACCCTGGATCGAGCAGTACTTC	CASSREAGPWIEQYF
-	TRBV20-1	few	TRBJ1-2	TGCAGTGCTAGAGATGCGACGTCGGGGCCCAACTATGGCTACACCTTC	CSARDATSGPNYGYTF
-	TRBV3-1	few	TRBJ1-2	TGTGCCAGCAGCCACAACGAGGGGGGCTTAAGAGGCTACACCTTC	CASSHNEGGLRGYTF